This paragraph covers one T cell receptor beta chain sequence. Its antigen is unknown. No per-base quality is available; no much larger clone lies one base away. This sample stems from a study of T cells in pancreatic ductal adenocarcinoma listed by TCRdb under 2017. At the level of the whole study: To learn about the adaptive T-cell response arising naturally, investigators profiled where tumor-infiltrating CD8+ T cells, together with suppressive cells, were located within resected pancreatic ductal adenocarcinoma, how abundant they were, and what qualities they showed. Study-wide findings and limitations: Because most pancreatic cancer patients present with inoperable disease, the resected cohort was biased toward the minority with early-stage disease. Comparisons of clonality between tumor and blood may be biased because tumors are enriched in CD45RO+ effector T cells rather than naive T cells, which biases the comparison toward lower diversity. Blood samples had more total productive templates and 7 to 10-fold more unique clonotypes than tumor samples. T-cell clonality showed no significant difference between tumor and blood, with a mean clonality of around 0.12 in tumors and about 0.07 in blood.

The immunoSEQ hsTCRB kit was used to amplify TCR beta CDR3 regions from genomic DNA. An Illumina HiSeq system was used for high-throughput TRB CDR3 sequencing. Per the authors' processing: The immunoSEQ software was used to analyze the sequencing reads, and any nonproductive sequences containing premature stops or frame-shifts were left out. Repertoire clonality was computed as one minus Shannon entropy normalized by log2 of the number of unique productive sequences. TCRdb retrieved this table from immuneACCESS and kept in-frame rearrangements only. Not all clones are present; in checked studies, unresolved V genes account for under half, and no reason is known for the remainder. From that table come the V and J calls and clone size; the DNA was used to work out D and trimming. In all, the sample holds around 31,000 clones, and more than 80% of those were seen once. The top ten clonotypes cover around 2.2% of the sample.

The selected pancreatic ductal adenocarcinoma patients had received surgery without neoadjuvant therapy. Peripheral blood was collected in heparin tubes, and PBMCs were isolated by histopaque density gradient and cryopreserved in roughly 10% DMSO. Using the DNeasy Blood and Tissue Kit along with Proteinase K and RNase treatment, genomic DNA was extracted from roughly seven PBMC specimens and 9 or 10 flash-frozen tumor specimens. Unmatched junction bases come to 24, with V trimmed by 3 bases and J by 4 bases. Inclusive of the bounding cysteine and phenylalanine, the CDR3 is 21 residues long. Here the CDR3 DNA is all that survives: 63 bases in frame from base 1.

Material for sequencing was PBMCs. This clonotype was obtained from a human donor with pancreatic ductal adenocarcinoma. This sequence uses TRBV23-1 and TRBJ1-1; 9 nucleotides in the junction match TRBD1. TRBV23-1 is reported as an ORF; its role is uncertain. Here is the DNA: TGCGCCAGCAGTCATCTGTCCGGGACAGGGTTTATTTTAAATGAGGGCACTGAAGCTTTCTTT. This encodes CASSHLSGTGFILNEGTEAFF.